This is a list of T cell receptor beta chains from one sample in a study of blood T cells in healthy people across ages. TCRdb re-analysed the 5' RACE reads in MiXCR, keeping a single row per CDR3 protein. This table holds nearly 800,000 distinct CDR3 sequences, 20% to 30% found once. These data were also filed under a second study, of T cells of mothers and their children.

The source material was blood. The receptors shown here come from a boy younger than 18 in good health. The CDR3 runs from the conserved cysteine through the conserved F or W. Each record gives: J gene, D gene, V gene, clone size, CDR3 protein, CDR3 DNA. The D gene is left open where the match is weak. Some rows mark clone size as missing; the rest say once, few, many or name a class of expanded clone.

TRBJ2-7	.	TRBV7-6	.	CASSIGPNSYEQYF	TGTGCCAGCAGCATCGGACCAAACTCCTACGAGCAGTACTTC
TRBJ2-2	TRBD2	TRBV2	few	CASREPGLAYTGELFF	TGTGCCAGCAGGGAACCGGGACTAGCATACACCGGGGAGCTGTTTTTT
TRBJ2-4	.	TRBV28	.	CAAGQAKNIQYF	TGTGCGGCTGGGCAGGCCAAAAACATTCAGTACTTC
TRBJ2-7	TRBD1	TRBV28	.	CASSSRDRGLAGAYEQYF	TGTGCCAGCAGTTCCCGGGACAGGGGACTGGCGGGAGCCTACGAGCAGTACTTC
TRBJ2-7	TRBD2	TRBV4-2	.	CASSQGAGGWYEQYF	TGTGCCAGCAGCCAAGGTGCGGGGGGCTGGTACGAGCAGTACTTC
TRBJ1-5	.	TRBV7-9	.	CASSPAGEQPQHF	TGTGCCAGCAGCCCCGCGGGGGAACAGCCCCAGCATTTT
TRBJ2-3	TRBD2	TRBV5-4	.	CASSLGSGGVDTQYF	TGTGCCAGCAGCTTGGGTAGCGGGGGGGTAGATACGCAGTATTTT
TRBJ2-1	TRBD2	TRBV6-2/TRBV6-3	few	CASNSHGLAGSAYNEQFF	TGTGCCAGCAATTCTCACGGGCTAGCGGGATCAGCCTACAATGAGCAGTTCTTC
TRBJ2-1	.	TRBV11-1	few	CASTHRPGDNEQFF	TGTGCCAGCACCCACCGGCCAGGCGACAATGAGCAGTTCTTC
TRBJ1-4	.	TRBV9	.	CASSVVPEGANEKLFF	TGTGCCAGCAGCGTTGTCCCGGAAGGGGCTAATGAAAAACTGTTTTTT
TRBJ2-1	TRBD2	TRBV6-5	.	CASSFLTSGEGGQFF	TGTGCCAGCAGTTTCCTGACTAGCGGGGAAGGGGGGCAGTTCTTC
TRBJ2-1	TRBD2	TRBV9	few	CASSHPTGLAGAYNEQFF	TGTGCCAGCAGCCACCCAACGGGACTAGCGGGAGCCTACAATGAGCAGTTCTTC
TRBJ2-7	.	TRBV11-2	.	CASSLFASYEQYF	TGTGCCAGCAGCTTATTTGCATCGTACGAGCAGTACTTC
TRBJ1-4	TRBD1	TRBV7-2	.	CASSSVHRGNGEKLFF	TGTGCCAGCAGCTCAGTCCACAGGGGCAATGGAGAAAAACTGTTTTTT
TRBJ1-6	.	TRBV25-1	.	CASSDLHLSPLHF	TGTGCCAGCAGTGATTTACACCTTTCACCCCTCCACTTT
TRBJ1-1	.	TRBV6-6	.	CASSQGWVNTEAFF	TGTGCCAGCAGTCAGGGGTGGGTGAACACTGAAGCTTTCTTT
TRBJ1-2	.	TRBV28	.	CASSPPGADGQGGYTF	TGTGCCAGCAGCCCCCCGGGGGCGGACGGGCAGGGTGGCTACACCTTC
TRBJ1-5	.	TRBV6-1	.	CASSLHWTEYNQPQHF	TGTGCCAGCAGTCTTCACTGGACTGAGTACAATCAGCCCCAGCATTTT
TRBJ2-5	.	TRBV6-5	.	CASSYGTLLETQYF	TGTGCCAGCAGTTACGGGACTCTCTTGGAGACCCAGTACTTC
TRBJ2-7	.	TRBV7-9	few	CASSLGGVGSYEQYF	TGTGCCAGCAGCTTAGGGGGGGTAGGATCCTACGAGCAGTACTTC
TRBJ2-7	.	TRBV15	.	CATSRDRGSEQYF	TGTGCCACCAGCAGAGATCGGGGAAGCGAGCAGTACTTC
TRBJ2-1	.	TRBV28	.	CASSFVGSMDEQFF	TGTGCCAGCAGTTTCGTTGGTAGTATGGATGAGCAGTTCTTC
TRBJ2-7	TRBD2	TRBV5-1	few	CASSATGGSYEQYF	TGCGCCAGCAGTGCAACGGGGGGATCCTACGAGCAGTACTTC
TRBJ2-1	TRBD2	TRBV4-1	few	CASSQEARGSFEQFF	TGCGCCAGCAGCCAAGAGGCTCGCGGGAGTTTCGAGCAGTTCTTC
TRBJ2-7	.	TRBV7-9	.	CASSLELSLGEQYF	TGTGCCAGCAGCTTAGAACTTTCCCTGGGGGAGCAGTACTTC
TRBJ1-2	.	TRBV29-1	.	CSVVRSGSYGYTF	TGCAGCGTTGTTCGGTCAGGGAGCTATGGCTACACCTTC
TRBJ2-1	.	TRBV7-2	few	CASSLRPSNNEQFF	TGTGCCAGCAGCCTAAGACCAAGCAACAATGAGCAGTTCTTC
TRBJ2-5	.	TRBV7-9	few	CASSWGAPETQYF	TGTGCCAGCAGCTGGGGGGCCCCAGAGACCCAGTACTTC
TRBJ1-2	.	TRBV28	few	CASSFTGGYGYTF	TGTGCCAGCAGTTTTACGGGAGGCTATGGCTACACCTTC
TRBJ2-2	.	TRBV19	few	CASSIEGSVNTGELFF	TGTGCCAGTAGTATAGAGGGGTCAGTGAACACCGGGGAGCTGTTTTTT
TRBJ2-7	.	TRBV20-1	.	CSARVQSYEQYF	TGCAGTGCTAGGGTACAGTCCTACGAGCAGTACTTC
TRBJ2-1	TRBD2	TRBV20-1	few	CSARDFGLANEQFF	TGCAGTGCTAGAGATTTTGGACTAGCCAATGAGCAGTTCTTC
TRBJ2-7	.	TRBV2	few	CASRDGASYEQYF	TGTGCCAGCCGGGACGGAGCCTCCTACGAGCAGTACTTC
TRBJ2-7	TRBD1	TRBV20-1	many	CSAVGQGFTYEQYF	TGCAGTGCTGTGGGACAGGGGTTTACCTACGAGCAGTACTTC
TRBJ2-3	.	TRBV5-1	few	CASSLAAGSFTDTQYF	TGCGCCAGCAGCTTGGCGGCAGGGAGTTTCACAGATACGCAGTATTTT
TRBJ2-3	.	TRBV2	.	CASQGDPDTDTQYF	TGTGCCAGCCAAGGGGACCCCGACACAGATACGCAGTATTTT
TRBJ2-1	.	TRBV12-3/TRBV12-4	few	CASSRPLYNEQFF	TGTGCCAGCAGTCGACCGTTATACAATGAGCAGTTCTTC
TRBJ2-5	.	TRBV3-1	few	CASSVRGAQTQYF	TGTGCCAGCAGCGTACGGGGAGCGCAGACCCAGTACTTC
TRBJ1-4	.	TRBV12-3/TRBV12-4	.	CASRLLDEKLFF	TGTGCCAGCAGGCTCCTCGATGAAAAACTGTTTTTT
TRBJ2-1	TRBD2	TRBV7-9	many	CASSSIAGGPLGNEQFF	TGTGCCAGCAGCTCCATAGCGGGAGGCCCCCTAGGGAATGAGCAGTTCTTC
TRBJ2-5	TRBD1	TRBV10-2	.	CASGQVGETQYF	TGCGCCAGCGGACAGGTCGGAGAGACCCAGTACTTC
TRBJ2-5	TRBD1	TRBV6-1	.	CASSTLLQGAGETQYF	TGTGCCAGCAGTACACTTTTACAGGGGGCCGGGGAGACCCAGTACTTC
TRBJ1-4	TRBD1	TRBV18	few	CASSPQTGDEKLFF	TGTGCCAGCTCACCACAGACAGGGGATGAAAAACTGTTTTTT
TRBJ1-1	.	TRBV20-1	few	CSARVGGGSTEAFF	TGCAGTGCTAGAGTAGGGGGTGGAAGCACTGAAGCTTTCTTT
TRBJ1-1	.	TRBV28	.	CASSLGLGENTEAFF	TGTGCCAGCAGTTTGGGGTTGGGGGAGAACACTGAAGCTTTCTTT
TRBJ1-2	TRBD1	TRBV7-8	many	CASSFLGQGAGYGYTF	TGTGCCAGCAGCTTCCTGGGACAGGGGGCTGGCTATGGCTACACCTTC
TRBJ2-4	TRBD1	TRBV7-2	.	CASSRDRGENIQYF	TGTGCCAGCAGCCGGGACAGGGGTGAAAACATTCAGTACTTC
TRBJ2-3	.	TRBV20-1	.	CSAAPLGSLSTDTQYF	TGCAGTGCAGCCCCCTTGGGGTCCCTAAGCACAGATACGCAGTATTTT
TRBJ1-2	TRBD1	TRBV12-3/TRBV12-4	few	CASRLQGARGYTF	TGTGCCAGCAGACTCCAGGGGGCGCGGGGCTACACCTTC
TRBJ2-7	TRBD1	TRBV29-1	.	CSVEDPGQGNYEQYF	TGCAGCGTTGAAGATCCGGGACAGGGTAACTACGAGCAGTACTTC
TRBJ2-5	.	TRBV11-2	many	CASSLVAQAQETQYF	TGTGCCAGCAGCTTAGTCGCACAGGCCCAAGAGACCCAGTACTTC
TRBJ2-1	TRBD1	TRBV27	.	CASREGQGYNEQFF	TGTGCCAGCAGAGAAGGACAGGGCTACAATGAGCAGTTCTTC
TRBJ2-6	.	TRBV5-1	.	CASSLAVVSNSGANVLTF	TGCGCCAGCAGCTTGGCCGTGGTGTCGAACTCTGGGGCCAACGTCCTGACTTTC
TRBJ2-7	.	TRBV14	few	CASSQEGRGESEQYF	TGTGCCAGCAGCCAAGAGGGACGAGGGGAAAGCGAGCAGTACTTC
TRBJ1-1	.	TRBV6-2/TRBV6-3	.	CASRAGVTEASF	TGTGCCAGCAGGGCAGGGGTCACTGAAGCTTCCTTT
TRBJ2-1	.	TRBV29-1	.	CSVVGRLINEQFF	TGCAGCGTGGTAGGACGATTGATCAATGAGCAGTTCTTC
TRBJ2-1	.	TRBV6-6	.	CASSAQGAHEQFF	TGTGCCAGCAGTGCCCAAGGGGCGCATGAGCAGTTCTTC
TRBJ2-7	.	TRBV20-1	.	CSARPRSGVIYEQYF	TGCAGTGCTAGACCCCGCTCGGGAGTAATCTACGAGCAGTACTTC
TRBJ2-7	TRBD2	TRBV11-2	once	CASIEGGGSHEQYF	TGTGCCAGCATAGAGGGCGGCGGGAGCCACGAGCAGTACTTC
TRBJ1-4	.	TRBV7-9	few	CASSLGPTIEKLFF	TGTGCCAGCAGCTTAGGCCCTACGATTGAAAAACTGTTTTTT